This section outlines one T cell receptor beta chain sequence together with its context. Its cognate antigen is unknown. The data stem from a study of cytomegalovirus exposure and HLA in healthy donors. General observations from the study: 87-base-pair reads could not separate some V segments, including TRBV6-2 and TRBV6-3. The authors confirmed in vitro that a few CMV-associated chains were specific for CMV antigens. For most subjects, TCR beta sequences were reported to predict HLA-A and HLA-B alleles with accuracy. Donors belonging to an Asian-associated ancestry cluster reportedly showed fewer N-insertions in productive TCRs than the 666-donor mean, according to what a later analysis found.

The V gene lost 8 bases and the J gene lost 5 bases, with 15 bases spanning the gap. Germline loops: CDR1 SNHLY, CDR2 FYNNEI. CDR3 length equals 13 residues. Both 60 Vbeta primers and 13 Jbeta primers went into the PCR. Repertoires were generated with immunoSEQ multiplex PCR, while TCRdb's copy carries only in-frame clones and drops some. The sample carries some 140,000 clones, 65% to 80% recorded once. This TCR came from a man between 18 and 35 years old in good health and CMV-seronegative. The sequenced material came from PBMCs. The V call is TRBV2, the J call TRBJ2-5; TRBD1 might be the D (6 bases). The CDR3 nucleotides read TGTGCCAGCCGACAGGAGATAAGCGAGACCCAGTACTTC. Its protein product is CASRQEISETQYF.